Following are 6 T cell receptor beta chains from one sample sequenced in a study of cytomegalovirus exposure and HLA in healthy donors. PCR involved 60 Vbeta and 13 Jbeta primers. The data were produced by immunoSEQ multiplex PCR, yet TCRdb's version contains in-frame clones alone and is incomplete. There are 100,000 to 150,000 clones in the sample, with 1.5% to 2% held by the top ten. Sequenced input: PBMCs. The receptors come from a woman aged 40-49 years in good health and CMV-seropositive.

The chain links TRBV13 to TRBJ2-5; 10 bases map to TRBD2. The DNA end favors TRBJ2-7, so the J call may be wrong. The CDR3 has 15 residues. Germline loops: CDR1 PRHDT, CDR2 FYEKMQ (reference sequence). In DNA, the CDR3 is TGTGCCAGCAGCTTAGGACTAGCGGGAACCTACGAGCAGTACTTC. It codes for CASSLGLAGTYEQYF.

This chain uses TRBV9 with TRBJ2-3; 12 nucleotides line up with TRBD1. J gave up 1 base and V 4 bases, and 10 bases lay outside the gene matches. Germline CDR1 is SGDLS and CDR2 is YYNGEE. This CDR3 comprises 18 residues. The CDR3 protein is CASSTLPGQGAGTDTQYF. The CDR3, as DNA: TGTGCCAGCAGCACCCTGCCGGGACAGGGGGCAGGCACAGATACGCAGTATTTT.

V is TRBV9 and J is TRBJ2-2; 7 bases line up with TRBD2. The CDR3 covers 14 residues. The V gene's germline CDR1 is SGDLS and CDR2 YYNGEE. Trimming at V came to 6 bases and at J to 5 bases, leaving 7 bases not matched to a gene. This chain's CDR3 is CASTPSGDTGELFF. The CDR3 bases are TGTGCCAGCACCCCTAGCGGAGATACCGGGGAGCTGTTTTTT.

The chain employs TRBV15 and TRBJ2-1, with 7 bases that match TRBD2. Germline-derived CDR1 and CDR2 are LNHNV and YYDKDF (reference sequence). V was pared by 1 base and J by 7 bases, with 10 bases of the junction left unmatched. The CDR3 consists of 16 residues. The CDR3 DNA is TGTGCCACCAGCAGAGTCTTTGGCGGGAGCAGGAATGAGCAGTTCTTC. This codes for CATSRVFGGSRNEQFF.

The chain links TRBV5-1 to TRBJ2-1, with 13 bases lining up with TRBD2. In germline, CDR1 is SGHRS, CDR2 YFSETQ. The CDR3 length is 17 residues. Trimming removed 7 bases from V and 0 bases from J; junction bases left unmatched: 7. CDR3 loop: CASFGTSGDSSYNEQFF. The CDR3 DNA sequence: TGCGCCAGCTTCGGGACTAGCGGGGATAGCTCCTACAATGAGCAGTTCTTC.

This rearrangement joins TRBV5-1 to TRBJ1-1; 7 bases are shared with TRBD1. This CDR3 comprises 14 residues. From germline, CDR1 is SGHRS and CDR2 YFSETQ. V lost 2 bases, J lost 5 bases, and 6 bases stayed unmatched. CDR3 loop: CASSFSRGETEAFF. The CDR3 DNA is TGCGCCAGCAGCTTCAGCAGGGGGGAAACTGAAGCTTTCTTT.